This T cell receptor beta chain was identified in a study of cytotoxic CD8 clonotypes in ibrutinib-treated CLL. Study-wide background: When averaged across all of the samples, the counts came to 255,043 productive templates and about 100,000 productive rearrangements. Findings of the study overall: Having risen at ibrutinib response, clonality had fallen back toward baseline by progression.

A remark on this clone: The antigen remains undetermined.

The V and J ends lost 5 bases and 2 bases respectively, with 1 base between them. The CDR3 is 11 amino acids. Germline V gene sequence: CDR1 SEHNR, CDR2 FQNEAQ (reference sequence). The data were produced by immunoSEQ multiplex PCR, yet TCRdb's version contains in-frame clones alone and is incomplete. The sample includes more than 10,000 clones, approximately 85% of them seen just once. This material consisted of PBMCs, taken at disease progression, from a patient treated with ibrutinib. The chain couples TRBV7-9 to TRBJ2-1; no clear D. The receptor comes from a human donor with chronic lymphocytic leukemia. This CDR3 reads CASSTYNEQFF. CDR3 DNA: TGTGCCAGCAGCACCTACAATGAGCAGTTCTTC.